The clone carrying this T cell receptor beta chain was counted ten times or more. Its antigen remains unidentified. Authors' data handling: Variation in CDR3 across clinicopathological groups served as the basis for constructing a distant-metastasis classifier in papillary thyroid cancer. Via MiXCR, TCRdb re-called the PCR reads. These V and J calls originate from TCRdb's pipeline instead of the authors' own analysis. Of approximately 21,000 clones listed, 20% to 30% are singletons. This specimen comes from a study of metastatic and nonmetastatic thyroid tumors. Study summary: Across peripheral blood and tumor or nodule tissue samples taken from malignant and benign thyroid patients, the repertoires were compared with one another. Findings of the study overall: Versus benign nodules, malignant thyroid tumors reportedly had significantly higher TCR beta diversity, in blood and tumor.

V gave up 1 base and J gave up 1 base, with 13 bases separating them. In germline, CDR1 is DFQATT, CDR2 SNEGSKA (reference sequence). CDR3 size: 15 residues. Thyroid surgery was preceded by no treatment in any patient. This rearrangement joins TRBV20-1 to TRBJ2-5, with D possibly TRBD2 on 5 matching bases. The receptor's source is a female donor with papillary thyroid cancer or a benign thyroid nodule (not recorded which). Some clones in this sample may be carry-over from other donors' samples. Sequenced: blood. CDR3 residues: CSARALVGSQETQYF. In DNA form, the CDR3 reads TGCAGTGCTAGAGCACTAGTGGGTTCCCAAGAGACCCAGTACTTC.